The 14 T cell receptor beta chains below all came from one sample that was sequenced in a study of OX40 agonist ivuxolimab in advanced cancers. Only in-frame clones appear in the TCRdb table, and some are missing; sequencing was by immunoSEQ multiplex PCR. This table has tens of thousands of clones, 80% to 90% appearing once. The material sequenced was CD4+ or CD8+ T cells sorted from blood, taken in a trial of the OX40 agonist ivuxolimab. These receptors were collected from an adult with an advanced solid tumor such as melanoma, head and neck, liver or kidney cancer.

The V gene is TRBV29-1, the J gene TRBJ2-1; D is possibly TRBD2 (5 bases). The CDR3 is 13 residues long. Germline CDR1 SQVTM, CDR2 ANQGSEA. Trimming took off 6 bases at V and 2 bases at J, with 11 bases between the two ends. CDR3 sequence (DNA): TGCAGCGTCGACGGGAAGACCTACAATGAGCAGTTCTTC. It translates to CSVDGKTYNEQFF.

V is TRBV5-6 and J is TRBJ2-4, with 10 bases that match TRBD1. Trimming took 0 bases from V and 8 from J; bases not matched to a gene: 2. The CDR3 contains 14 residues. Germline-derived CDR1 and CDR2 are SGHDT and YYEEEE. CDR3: CASSLGTGGHIQYF. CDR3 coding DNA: TGTGCCAGCAGCTTGGGGACAGGGGGTCACATTCAGTACTTC.

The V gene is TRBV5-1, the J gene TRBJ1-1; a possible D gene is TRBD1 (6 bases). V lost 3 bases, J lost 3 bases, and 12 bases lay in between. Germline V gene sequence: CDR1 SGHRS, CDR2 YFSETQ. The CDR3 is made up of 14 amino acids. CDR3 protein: CASSSQGTDTEAFF. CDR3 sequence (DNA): TGCGCCAGCAGCTCACAGGGAACTGACACTGAAGCTTTCTTT. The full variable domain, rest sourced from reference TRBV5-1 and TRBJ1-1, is KAGVTQTPRYLIKTRGQQVTLSCSPISGHRSVSWYQQTPGQGLQFLFEYFSETQRNKGNFPGRFSGRQFSNSRSEMNVSTLELGDSALYLCASSSQGTDTEAFFGQGTRLTVV.

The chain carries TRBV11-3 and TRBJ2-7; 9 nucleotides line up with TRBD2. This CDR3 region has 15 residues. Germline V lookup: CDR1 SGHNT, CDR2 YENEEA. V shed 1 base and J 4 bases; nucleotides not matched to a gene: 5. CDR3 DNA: TGTGCCAGCAGCTTAGTGGCTAGCGGGGCTTACGAGCAGTACTTC. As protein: CASSLVASGAYEQYF.

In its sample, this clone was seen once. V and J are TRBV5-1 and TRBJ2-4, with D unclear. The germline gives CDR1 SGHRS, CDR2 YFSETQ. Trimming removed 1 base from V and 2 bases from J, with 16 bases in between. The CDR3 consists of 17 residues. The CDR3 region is CASSLRSAPGSKNIQYF. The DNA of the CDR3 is TGCGCCAGCAGCTTGAGGTCGGCACCTGGATCCAAAAACATTCAGTACTTC. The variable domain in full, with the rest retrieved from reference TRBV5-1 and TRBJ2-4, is KAGVTQTPRYLIKTRGQQVTLSCSPISGHRSVSWYQQTPGQGLQFLFEYFSETQRNKGNFPGRFSGRQFSNSRSEMNVSTLELGDSALYLCASSLRSAPGSKNIQYFGAGTRLSVL.

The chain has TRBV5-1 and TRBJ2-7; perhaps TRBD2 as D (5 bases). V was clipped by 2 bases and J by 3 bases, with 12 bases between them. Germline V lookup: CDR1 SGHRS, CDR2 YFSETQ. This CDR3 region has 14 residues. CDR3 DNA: TGCGCCAGCAGCTTCGAGGGCCCTAGCTACGAGCAGTACTTC. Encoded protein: CASSFEGPSYEQYF.

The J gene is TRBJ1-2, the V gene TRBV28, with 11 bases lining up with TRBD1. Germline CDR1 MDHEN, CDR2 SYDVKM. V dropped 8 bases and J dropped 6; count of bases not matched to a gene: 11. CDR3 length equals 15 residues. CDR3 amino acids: CASGGQGDLPDGYTF. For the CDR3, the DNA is TGTGCCAGCGGGGGACAGGGGGACCTACCCGATGGCTACACCTTC.

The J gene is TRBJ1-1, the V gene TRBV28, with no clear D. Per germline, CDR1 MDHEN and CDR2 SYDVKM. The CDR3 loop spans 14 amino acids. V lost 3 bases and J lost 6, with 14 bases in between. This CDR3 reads CASSLRQEEAEAFF. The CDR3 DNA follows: TGTGCCAGCAGTTTGCGGCAGGAGGAGGCTGAAGCTTTCTTT.

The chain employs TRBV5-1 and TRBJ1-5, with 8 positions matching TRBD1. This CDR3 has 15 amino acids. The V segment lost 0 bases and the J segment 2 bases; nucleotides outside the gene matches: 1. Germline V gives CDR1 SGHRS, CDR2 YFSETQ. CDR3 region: CASSLATGGNQPQHF. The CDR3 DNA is TGCGCCAGCAGCTTGGCGACAGGGGGCAATCAGCCCCAGCATTTT.

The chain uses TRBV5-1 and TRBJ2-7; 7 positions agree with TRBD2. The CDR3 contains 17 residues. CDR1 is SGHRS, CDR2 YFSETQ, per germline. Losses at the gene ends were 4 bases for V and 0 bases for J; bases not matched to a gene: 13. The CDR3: CASSESYGGSDSYEQYF. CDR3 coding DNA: TGCGCCAGCAGCGAGTCTTACGGCGGGAGCGACTCCTACGAGCAGTACTTC.

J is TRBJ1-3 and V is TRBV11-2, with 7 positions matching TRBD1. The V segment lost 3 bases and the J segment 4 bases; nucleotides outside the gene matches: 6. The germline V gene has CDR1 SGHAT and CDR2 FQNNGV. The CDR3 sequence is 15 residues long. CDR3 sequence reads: CASSFNRGSGNTIYF. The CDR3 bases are TGTGCCAGCAGCTTTAACAGGGGCTCAGGAAACACCATATATTTT.

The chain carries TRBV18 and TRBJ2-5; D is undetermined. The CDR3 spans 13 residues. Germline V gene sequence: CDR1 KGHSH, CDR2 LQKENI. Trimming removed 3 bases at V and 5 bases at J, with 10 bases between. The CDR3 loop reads CASSPGSAETQYF. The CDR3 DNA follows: TGTGCCAGCTCACCGGGCTCAGCGGAGACCCAGTACTTC.

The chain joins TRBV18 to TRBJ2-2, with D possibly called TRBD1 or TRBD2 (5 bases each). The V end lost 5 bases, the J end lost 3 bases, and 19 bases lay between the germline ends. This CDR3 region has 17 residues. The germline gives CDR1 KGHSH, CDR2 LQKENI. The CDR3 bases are TGTGCCAGCTCAAGAACCGGGACCAAATTCTACACCGGGGAGCTGTTTTTT. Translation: CASSRTGTKFYTGELFF.

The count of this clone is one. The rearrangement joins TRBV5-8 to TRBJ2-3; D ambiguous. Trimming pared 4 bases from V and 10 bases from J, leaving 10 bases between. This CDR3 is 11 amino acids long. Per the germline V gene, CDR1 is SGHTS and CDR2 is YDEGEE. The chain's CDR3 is CASSIEIAQYF. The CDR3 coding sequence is TGTGCCAGCAGCATAGAGATTGCGCAGTATTTT.